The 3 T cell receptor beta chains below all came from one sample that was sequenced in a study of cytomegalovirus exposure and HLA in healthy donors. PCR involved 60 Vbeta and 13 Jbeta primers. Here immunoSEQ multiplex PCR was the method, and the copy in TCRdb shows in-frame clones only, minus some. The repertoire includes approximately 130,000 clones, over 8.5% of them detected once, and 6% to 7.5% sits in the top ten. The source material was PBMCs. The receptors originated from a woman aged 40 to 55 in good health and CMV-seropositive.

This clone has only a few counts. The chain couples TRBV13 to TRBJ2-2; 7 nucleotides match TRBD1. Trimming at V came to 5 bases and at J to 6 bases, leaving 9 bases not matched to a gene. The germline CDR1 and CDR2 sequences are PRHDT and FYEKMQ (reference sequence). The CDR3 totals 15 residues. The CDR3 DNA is TGTGCCAGCAGCCCAACGACAGGGTTCGCCGGGGAGCTGTTTTTT. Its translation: CASSPTTGFAGELFF.

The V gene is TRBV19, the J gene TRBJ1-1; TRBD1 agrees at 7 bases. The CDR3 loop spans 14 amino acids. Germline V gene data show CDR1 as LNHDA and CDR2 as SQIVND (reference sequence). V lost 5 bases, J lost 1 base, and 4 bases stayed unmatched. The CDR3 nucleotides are TGTGCCAGTAGTGCTCGGACAGGGAACACTGAAGCTTTCTTT. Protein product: CASSARTGNTEAFF.

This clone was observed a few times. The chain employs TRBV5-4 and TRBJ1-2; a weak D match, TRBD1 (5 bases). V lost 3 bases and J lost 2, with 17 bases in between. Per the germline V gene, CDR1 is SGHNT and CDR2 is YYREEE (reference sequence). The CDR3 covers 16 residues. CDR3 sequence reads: CASSSTAQGINYGYTF. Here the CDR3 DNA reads TGTGCCAGCAGCTCCACGGCGCAGGGTATAAACTATGGCTACACCTTC.